Listed below are T cell receptor beta chains from one sample, sequenced in a study of siplizumab effects on memory and regulatory T cells. The data were produced by immunoSEQ multiplex PCR, yet TCRdb's version contains in-frame clones alone and is incomplete. The repertoire consists of about 98,000 clones, with about 93% occurring once and the leading ten covering roughly 1%. Input material: CD4+ T cells sorted from blood. These receptors came from a human donor in good health. Both conserved end residues are trimmed from each CDR3. Each record gives: J gene, CDR3 length, V gene, CDR3 protein.

TRBJ2-3 | 12 | TRBV7-6 | ASSLASGTDTQY
TRBJ1-1 | 13 | TRBV7-6 | ASSLGGASNTEAF
TRBJ1-4 | 11 | TRBV5-1 | ASSIGQTEKLF
TRBJ1-3 | 13 | TRBV29-1 | SATSGSRSGNTIY
TRBJ1-5 | 13 | TRBV28 | ASRSGQISYQPQH
TRBJ1-2 | 12 | TRBV5-5 | ASSLTTEAYGYT
TRBJ1-2 | 15 | TRBV18 | ASSPAGTGGAPKGYT
TRBJ1-2 | 14 | TRBV10-3 | AISEGAGVPNYGYT
TRBJ2-7 | 10 | TRBV5-4 | ASSWNTYEQY
TRBJ2-7 | 10 | TRBV29-1 | SGRDNLAEQY
TRBJ2-7 | 12 | TRBV27 | ASSLWESPYEQY
TRBJ2-7 | 14 | TRBV27 | ASRPETSGPSYEQY
TRBJ1-1 | 13 | TRBV6-1 | ASRLDRGMNTEAF
TRBJ2-1 | 12 | TRBV9 | ASSPTSLYNEQF
TRBJ2-7 | 10 | TRBV10-3 | AISESAYEQY
TRBJ1-6 | 12 | TRBV7-9 | ASSSPGRPSPLH
TRBJ1-1 | 11 | TRBV30 | AWSAGAGPGAF
TRBJ1-2 | 11 | TRBV28 | ASSPTGFYGYT
TRBJ2-7 | 12 | TRBV28 | ASSLEGQPYEQY
TRBJ2-4 | 11 | TRBV19 | ASSDRSKNIQY
TRBJ2-5 | 13 | TRBV7-3 | ASSFSGGDTETQY
TRBJ1-4 | 12 | TRBV6-5 | ASSAGPGGEKLF
TRBJ2-1 | 13 | TRBV11-2 | ASSLERYSGNEQF
TRBJ2-5 | 8 | TRBV29-1 | SVEKETQY
TRBJ2-5 | 12 | TRBV5-4 | ASSFVRDQETQY
TRBJ2-3 | 13 | TRBV10-1 | ASSESSGRVNTQY
TRBJ1-1 | 13 | TRBV14 | ASSQVAGMNTEAF
TRBJ2-5 | 14 | TRBV11-3 | ASSEGTDLPQETQY
TRBJ1-2 | 12 | TRBV6-5 | ASSPDSSNYGYT
TRBJ1-1 | 11 | TRBV5-1 | ASSLATGAEAF
TRBJ1-5 | 11 | TRBV29-1 | SVGTGKNQPQH
TRBJ1-5 | 14 | TRBV28 | ASSSTGGGGHQPQH
TRBJ2-7 | 12 | TRBV7-9 | ASSIGKGTYEQY
TRBJ1-2 | 10 | TRBV10-3 | AISAEMYGYT
TRBJ2-2 | 13 | TRBV19 | ASSIFQGAPGELF
TRBJ1-5 | 15 | TRBV7-6 | ASSLIRGPGGGQPQH
TRBJ1-2 | 12 | TRBV5-1 | ASRYRTGDYGYT
TRBJ2-7 | 10 | TRBV28 | ASRGQFSEQY
TRBJ2-1 | 13 | TRBV10-1 | ASSQGTGENNEQF
TRBJ1-2 | 11 | TRBV10-3 | AMTRGPNYGYT
TRBJ1-6 | 12 | TRBV7-9 | ASSADVRNSPLH
TRBJ2-2 | 12 | TRBV18 | ASSPPGAGGELF
TRBJ2-3 | 14 | TRBV6-1 | ASSETQVGTTDTQY
TRBJ1-3 | 14 | TRBV9 | ASSVLQGGSGNTIY
TRBJ2-7 | 12 | TRBV6-6 | ASSPIAAPAGQY
TRBJ1-3 | 12 | TRBV18 | ASSPYGFGNTIY
TRBJ1-2 | 11 | TRBV11-2 | ASSVGGSYGYT
TRBJ2-6 | 13 | TRBV9 | ASSKAGSGANVLT
TRBJ2-5 | 11 | TRBV30 | AWSGTEQETQY
TRBJ1-1 | 14 | TRBV2 | ASTKRGAELVTEAF
TRBJ2-1 | 14 | TRBV5-1 | ASSPGGDRRVNEQF
TRBJ2-7 | 14 | TRBV6-4 | ASSGLGTKIEDEQY
TRBJ2-7 | 16 | TRBV5-4 | ASSLGTSGRQRSYEQY
TRBJ2-5 | 10 | TRBV19 | ASGRPQETQY
TRBJ2-1 | 14 | TRBV19 | ATRGGVGSAYNEQF
TRBJ2-7 | 13 | TRBV27 | ASSFTRGGTYEQY
TRBJ1-5 | 13 | TRBV10-3 | AISADRGGNQPQH
NA | 11 | TRBV7-6 | ASSLLVTDTQH
TRBJ1-1 | 12 | TRBV6-5 | ASSYSWGGTEAF
TRBJ1-4 | 13 | TRBV25-1 | ASRDRSRGNEKLF